These T cell receptor beta chains were read from a single sample in a study of T cell responses to AZD1222 COVID-19 vaccine. Data came from immunoSEQ multiplex PCR; TCRdb stores just in-frame clones and leaves some out. The sample carries approximately 180,000 clones, around 94% recorded once. The source material was peripheral blood, sampled 28 days after the second dose of the MenACWY control vaccine. The receptors come from an adult who received the MenACWY meningococcal vaccine as a control. CDR3s include the opening cysteine and the closing phenylalanine or tryptophan. Fields, in order: J gene, D gene, V gene, CDR3 DNA, CDR3 protein. The D gene is left open where the match is weak.

TRBJ2-1	TRBD1	TRBV9	TGTGCCAGCAGCGTAGACCCGGGACAGGGGTACAATGAGCAGTTCTTC	CASSVDPGQGYNEQFF
TRBJ2-1	NA	TRBV4-3	TGCGCCAGCAGCCGCCAGGCAGCGGATCTCCACAATGAGCAGTTCTTC	CASSRQAADLHNEQFF
TRBJ2-3	NA	TRBV24-1	TGTGCCACCAGTGATTTAGGAGGGAACACAGATACGCAGTATTTT	CATSDLGGNTDTQYF
TRBJ1-4	TRBD1	TRBV15	TGTGCCACCAGCAGAACAGGGGGAACTAATGAAAAACTGTTTTTT	CATSRTGGTNEKLFF
TRBJ1-1	NA	TRBV4-3	TGCGCCAGCAGCCATGGGGGGGGAAACACTGAAGCTTTCTTT	CASSHGGGNTEAFF
TRBJ1-6	NA	TRBV3-1/TRBV3-2	TGTGCCAGCGAGCCAAGCCCCTGGGAGATCGATTCACCCCTCCACTTT	CASEPSPWEIDSPLHF
TRBJ2-1	TRBD2	TRBV28	TGTGCCAGCAGTTTATTAGGTGTTAGCGGGAAGTACAATGAGCAGTTCTTC	CASSLLGVSGKYNEQFF
TRBJ2-1	NA	TRBV6-6	TGTGCCAGCAGTAAGACCGGGACAAAATACAATGAGCAGTTCTTC	CASSKTGTKYNEQFF
TRBJ2-2	NA	TRBV7-2	TGTGCCAGCAGCTTAGCGCGGGCGGGAATCACCGGGGAGCTGTTTTTT	CASSLARAGITGELFF
TRBJ1-4	TRBD1	TRBV7-9	TGTGCCAGCAGCCCCGGACAGGTTGCAACTAATGAAAAACTGTTTTTT	CASSPGQVATNEKLFF
TRBJ1-2	TRBD1	TRBV6-2/TRBV6-3	TGTGCCAGCAGTCGACCCGGACAGGGGGTTGGCTACACCTTC	CASSRPGQGVGYTF
TRBJ2-1	TRBD1	TRBV10-3	TGTGCCATCAGGGGAACCGGGACAGGGCATTTGGATGAGCAGTTCTTC	CAIRGTGTGHLDEQFF
TRBJ2-6	TRBD1	TRBV11-3	TGTGCCAGCAGCTCCCAGGGGGAGGGGGCCAACGTCCTGACTTTC	CASSSQGEGANVLTF
TRBJ1-1	TRBD1	TRBV6-1	TGTGCCAGCAGTGAAGCGAGGACAGGGGGTTACACTGAAGCTTTCTTT	CASSEARTGGYTEAFF
TRBJ1-1	NA	TRBV2	TGTGCCAGCAGGCTTATCCGGGCGAACACTGAAGCTTTCTTT	CASRLIRANTEAFF
TRBJ1-3	TRBD1	TRBV10-2	TGCGCCAGCAGTCGGGACAGGGGTTCCCCACTCTCTGGAAACACCATATATTTT	CASSRDRGSPLSGNTIYF
TRBJ2-7	NA	TRBV28	TGTGCCACCGCAGGAGGGACAGATAACGAGCAGTACTTC	CATAGGTDNEQYF
TRBJ1-4	NA	TRBV27	NA	CASSFGPGVNEKLFF
TRBJ2-7	TRBD2	TRBV6-1	TGTGCCAGCAGTGAAGTGTCTAGCGGGAGAGGGGTAGAGCAGTACTTC	CASSEVSSGRGVEQYF
TRBJ1-1	NA	TRBV6-6	TGTGCCAGCAGCTCCGACGTACCCCTTGAAGCTTTCTTT	CASSSDVPLEAFF
TRBJ2-2	NA	TRBV9	TGTGCCAGCAGCGTAGGAGGCAGCTTCACCGGGGAGCTGTTTTTT	CASSVGGSFTGELFF
TRBJ2-7	TRBD2	TRBV15	TGTGCCACCAGCACCGGGACTAGCGGGAGTAGGTACGAGCAGTACTTC	CATSTGTSGSRYEQYF
TRBJ1-3	NA	TRBV3-1/TRBV3-2	TGTGCCAGCCTGAGTAGCAGCCGAGGAAACACCATATATTTT	CASLSSSRGNTIYF
TRBJ1-4	NA	TRBV29-1	TGCAGCGTTGGCGGGGGCAGAACCTCCACTAATGAAAAACTGTTTTTT	CSVGGGRTSTNEKLFF
TRBJ1-1	NA	TRBV6-5	TGTGCCAGCAGTTACTCACGGGAGGTACGGAACACTGAAGCTTTCTTT	CASSYSREVRNTEAFF
TRBJ2-7	TRBD2	TRBV9	TGTGCCAGCAGCCCAGGTTGGGGACTAGCCTACGAGCAGTACTTC	CASSPGWGLAYEQYF